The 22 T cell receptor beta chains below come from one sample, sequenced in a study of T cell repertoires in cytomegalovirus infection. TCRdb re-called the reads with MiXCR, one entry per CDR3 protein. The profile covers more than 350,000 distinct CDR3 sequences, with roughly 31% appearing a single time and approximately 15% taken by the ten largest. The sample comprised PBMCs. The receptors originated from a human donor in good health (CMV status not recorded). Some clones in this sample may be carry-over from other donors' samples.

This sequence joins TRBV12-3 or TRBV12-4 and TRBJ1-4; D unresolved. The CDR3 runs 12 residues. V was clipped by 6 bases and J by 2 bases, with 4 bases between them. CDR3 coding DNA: TGTGCCAGCAGCCCGACTAATGAAAAACTGTTTTTT. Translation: CASSPTNEKLFF.

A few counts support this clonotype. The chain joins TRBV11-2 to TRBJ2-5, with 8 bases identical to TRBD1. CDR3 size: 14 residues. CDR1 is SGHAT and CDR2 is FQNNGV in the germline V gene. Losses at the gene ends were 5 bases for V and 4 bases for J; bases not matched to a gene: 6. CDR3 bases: TGTGCCAGCAGCCGACAGGGGACCCCAGAGACCCAGTACTTC. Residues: CASSRQGTPETQYF.

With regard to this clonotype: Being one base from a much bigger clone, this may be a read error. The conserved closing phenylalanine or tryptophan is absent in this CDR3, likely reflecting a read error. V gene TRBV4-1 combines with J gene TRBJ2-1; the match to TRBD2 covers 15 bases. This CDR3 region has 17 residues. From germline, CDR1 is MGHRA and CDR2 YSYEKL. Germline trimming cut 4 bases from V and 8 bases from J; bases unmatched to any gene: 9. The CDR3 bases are TGCGCCAGCAGCCTGGGACTAGCGGGGGGACCGGAGGATGAGCAGTTCTTA. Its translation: CASSLGLAGGPEDEQFL.

CDR3 loop: CASSHTPDRGRGQTVEQFF. The CDR3 region has the DNA TGTGCCAGCAGCCACACTCCGGACAGGGGACGCGGTCAAACGGTTGAGCAGTTCTTC. The chain couples TRBV5-5 to TRBJ2-1; TRBD1 matches 9 bases. After removal of 4 bases from V and 9 bases from J, the junction contained 23 bases not matched to a gene. The CDR3 runs 19 residues. In germline, CDR1 is SGHKS, CDR2 YYEKEE (reference sequence).

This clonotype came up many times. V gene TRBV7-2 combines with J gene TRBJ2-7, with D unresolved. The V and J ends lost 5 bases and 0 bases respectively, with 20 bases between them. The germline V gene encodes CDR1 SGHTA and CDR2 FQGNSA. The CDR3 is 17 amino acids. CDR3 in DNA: TGTGCCAGCAGCCCCGGAAGGCCGCTGTTCAGCTCCTACGAGCAGTACTTC. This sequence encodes CASSPGRPLFSSYEQYF.

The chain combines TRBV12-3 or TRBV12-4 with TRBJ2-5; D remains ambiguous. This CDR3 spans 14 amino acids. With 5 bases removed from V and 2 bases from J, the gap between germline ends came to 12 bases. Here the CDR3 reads CASSHGPGQETQYF. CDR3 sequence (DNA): TGTGCCAGCAGTCACGGGCCTGGGCAAGAGACCCAGTACTTC.

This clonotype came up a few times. CDR3 sequence reads: CASSLGTLGTGDYSPLHF. The DNA for the CDR3 is TGTGCCAGCAGCTTGGGAACTCTTGGGACAGGGGATTATTCACCCCTCCACTTT. This chain uses TRBV7-9 with TRBJ1-6; 10 bases are a match to TRBD1. The germline CDR1 and CDR2 sequences are SEHNR and FQNEAQ (reference sequence). The length of the CDR3 is 18 residues. V shed 3 bases, J shed 8 bases, and the junction held 13 bases outside the gene matches.

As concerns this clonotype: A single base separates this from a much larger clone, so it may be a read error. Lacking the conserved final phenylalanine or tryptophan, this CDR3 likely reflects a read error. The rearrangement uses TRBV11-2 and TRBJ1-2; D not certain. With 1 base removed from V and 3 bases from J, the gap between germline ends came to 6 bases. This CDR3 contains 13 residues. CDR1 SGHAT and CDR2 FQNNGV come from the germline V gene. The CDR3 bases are TGTGCCAGCAGCTTAGTTCCAGACTATGGCTACACCTTA. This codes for CASSLVPDYGYTL.

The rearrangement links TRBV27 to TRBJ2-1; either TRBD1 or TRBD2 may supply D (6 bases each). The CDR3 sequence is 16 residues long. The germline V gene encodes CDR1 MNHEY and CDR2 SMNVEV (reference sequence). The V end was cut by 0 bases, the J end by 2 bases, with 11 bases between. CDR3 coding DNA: TGTGCCAGCAGTTTATCAGGGGGGTACACCTACAATGAGCAGTTCTTC. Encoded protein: CASSLSGGYTYNEQFF.

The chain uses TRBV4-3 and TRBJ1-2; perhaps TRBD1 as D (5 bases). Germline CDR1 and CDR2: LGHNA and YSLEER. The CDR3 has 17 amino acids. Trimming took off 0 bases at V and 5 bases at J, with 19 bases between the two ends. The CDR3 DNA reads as TGCGCCAGCAGCCAAGATGAAGGGACCTCAGGTATATATGGCTACACCTTC. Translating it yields CASSQDEGTSGIYGYTF.

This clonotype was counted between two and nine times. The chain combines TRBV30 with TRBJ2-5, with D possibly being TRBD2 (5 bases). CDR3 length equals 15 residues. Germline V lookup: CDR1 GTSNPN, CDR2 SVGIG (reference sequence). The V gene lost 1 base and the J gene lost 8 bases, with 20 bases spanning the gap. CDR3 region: CAWSGFPGSTSTQYF. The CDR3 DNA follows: TGTGCCTGGAGTGGGTTCCCGGGATCCACCTCTACCCAGTACTTC. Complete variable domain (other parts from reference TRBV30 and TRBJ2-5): SQTIHQWPATLVQPVGSPLSLECTVEGTSNPNLYWYRQAAGRGLQLLFYSVGIGQISSEVPQNLSASRPQDRQFILSSKKLLLSDSGFYLCAWSGFPGSTSTQYFGPGTRLLVL.

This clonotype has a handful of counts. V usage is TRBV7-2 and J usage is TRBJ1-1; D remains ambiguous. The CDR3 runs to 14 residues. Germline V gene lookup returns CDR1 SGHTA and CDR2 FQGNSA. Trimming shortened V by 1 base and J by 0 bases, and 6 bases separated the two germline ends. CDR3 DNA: TGTGCCAGCAGCTTAGAAGCTCTGAACACTGAAGCTTTCTTT. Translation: CASSLEALNTEAFF.

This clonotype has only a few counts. The CDR3 region has the DNA TGTGCCAGCAGTTTCGGACAGGTTAACTATGGCTACACCTTC. Translated, it gives CASSFGQVNYGYTF. The rearrangement uses TRBV12-3 or TRBV12-4 and TRBJ1-2, with 7 bases identical to TRBD1. The CDR3 totals 14 residues. J lost 1 base, V lost 3 bases, and 2 bases had no gene match.

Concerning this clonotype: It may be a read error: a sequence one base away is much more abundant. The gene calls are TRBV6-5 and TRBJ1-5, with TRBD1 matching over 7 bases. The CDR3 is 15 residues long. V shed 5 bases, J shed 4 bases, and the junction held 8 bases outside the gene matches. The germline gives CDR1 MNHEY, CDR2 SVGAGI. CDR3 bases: TGTGCCAGCAGTAAAAAGGGGGCCGGTAATCAGCCCCAGCATTTT. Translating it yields CASSKKGAGNQPQHF.

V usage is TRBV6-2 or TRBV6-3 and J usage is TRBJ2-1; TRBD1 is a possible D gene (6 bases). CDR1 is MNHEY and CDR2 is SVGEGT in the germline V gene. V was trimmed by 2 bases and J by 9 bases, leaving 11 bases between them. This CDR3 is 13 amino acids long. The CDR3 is CASSYTGWSEQFF. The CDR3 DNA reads TGTGCCAGCAGTTACACAGGGTGGAGTGAGCAGTTCTTC.

Here the CDR3 DNA reads TGTGCCAGCAGCAACCCCCGGTCGCAATCGGGGGCTGAAGCTTTCTTT. It encodes CASSNPRSQSGAEAFF. The chain recombines TRBV6-2 or TRBV6-3 with TRBJ1-1, with D perhaps matching TRBD1 (5 bases). The ends were cut back, 6 bases at V and 6 bases at J, with 23 bases in the middle. The CDR3 is 16 residues long. Germline values: CDR1 MNHEY, CDR2 SVGEGT.

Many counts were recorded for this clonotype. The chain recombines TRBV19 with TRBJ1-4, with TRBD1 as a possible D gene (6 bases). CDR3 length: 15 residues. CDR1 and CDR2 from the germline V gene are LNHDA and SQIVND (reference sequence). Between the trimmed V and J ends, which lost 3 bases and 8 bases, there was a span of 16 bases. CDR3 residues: CASSMGGRREEKLFF. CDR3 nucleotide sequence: TGTGCCAGTAGTATGGGGGGCAGGCGAGAAGAAAAACTGTTTTTT.

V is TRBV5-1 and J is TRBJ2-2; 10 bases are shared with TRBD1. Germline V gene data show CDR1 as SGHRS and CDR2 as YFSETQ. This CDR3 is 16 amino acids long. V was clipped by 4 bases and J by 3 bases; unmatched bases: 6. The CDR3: CASSPGTGDDTGELFF. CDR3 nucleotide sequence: TGCGCCAGCAGCCCCGGGACAGGGGATGACACCGGGGAGCTGTTTTTT.

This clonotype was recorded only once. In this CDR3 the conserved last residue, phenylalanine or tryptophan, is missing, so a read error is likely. CDR3: CASRGGGRDTEAFL. In nucleotides, the CDR3 is TGTGCCAGCAGGGGAGGGGGCCGAGACACTGAAGCTTTCTTG. The V call is TRBV7-6, the J call TRBJ1-1; TRBD1 aligns across 7 bases. Germline lookup yields CDR1 SGHVS and CDR2 FNYEAQ. J lost 3 bases, V lost 6 bases, and 7 bases had no gene match. The CDR3 runs 14 residues.

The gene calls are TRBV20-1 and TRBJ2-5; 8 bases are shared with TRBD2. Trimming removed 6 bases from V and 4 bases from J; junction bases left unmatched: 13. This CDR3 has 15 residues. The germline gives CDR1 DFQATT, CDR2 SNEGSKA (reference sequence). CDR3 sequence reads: CSAARAGLGRETQYF. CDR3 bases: TGCAGTGCGGCCCGCGCGGGACTAGGGCGAGAGACCCAGTACTTC.

The CDR3 here is CASSQATANSPLHF. The CDR3 DNA follows: TGCGCCAGCAGCCAAGCGACAGCCAATTCACCCCTCCACTTT. The chain employs TRBV4-1 and TRBJ1-6, with D perhaps TRBD1 (5 bases). From germline, CDR1 is MGHRA and CDR2 YSYEKL. The CDR3 contains 14 residues. V was pared by 1 base and J by 7 bases, with 8 bases between.

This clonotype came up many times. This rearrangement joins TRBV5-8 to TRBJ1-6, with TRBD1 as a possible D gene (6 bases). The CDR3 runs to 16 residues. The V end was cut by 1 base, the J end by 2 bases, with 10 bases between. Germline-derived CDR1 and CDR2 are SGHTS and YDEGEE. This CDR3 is CASSLFRGPYNSPLHF. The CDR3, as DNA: TGTGCCAGCAGCTTGTTCAGGGGACCCTATAATTCACCCCTCCACTTT.